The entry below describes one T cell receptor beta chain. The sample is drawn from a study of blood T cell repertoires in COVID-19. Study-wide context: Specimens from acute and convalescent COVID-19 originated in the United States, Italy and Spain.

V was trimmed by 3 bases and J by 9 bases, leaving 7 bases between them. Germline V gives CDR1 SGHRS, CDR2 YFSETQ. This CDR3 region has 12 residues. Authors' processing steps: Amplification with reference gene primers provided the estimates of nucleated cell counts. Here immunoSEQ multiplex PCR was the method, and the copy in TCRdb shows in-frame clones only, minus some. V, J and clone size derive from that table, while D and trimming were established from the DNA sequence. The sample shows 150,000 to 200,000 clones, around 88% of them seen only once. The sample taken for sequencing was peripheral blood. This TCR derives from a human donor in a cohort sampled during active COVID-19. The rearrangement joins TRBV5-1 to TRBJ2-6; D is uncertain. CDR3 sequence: CASSSSGNVLTF. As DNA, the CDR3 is TGCGCCAGCAGCTCCTCGGGCAACGTCCTGACTTTC.